The next 25 T cell receptor beta chains were all read from a single sample in a study of PD-1 blockade in mismatch repair-deficient tumors. Sequenced by immunoSEQ multiplex PCR; TCRdb stores in-frame clones only, minus some. Seen here are over 100,000 clones, about three quarters observed once, and the top ten hold 4.7%. The sample was peripheral blood, taken roughly 13 months after starting pembrolizumab. The receptor source for this set is an adult with mismatch repair-deficient cancer.

The chain has TRBV2 and TRBJ1-1; D is perhaps TRBD1 (6 bases). Per germline, CDR1 SNHLY and CDR2 FYNNEI. The CDR3 contains 16 residues. The V gene lost 8 bases and the J gene lost 0 bases, with 19 bases spanning the gap. The CDR3 coding sequence is TGTGCCAGCGAAGTGGCCCCAGGGGCTTTGAACACTGAAGCTTTCTTT. The encoded protein is CASEVAPGALNTEAFF. Using reference TRBV2 and TRBJ1-1 for the parts outside the CDR3, the full variable domain is EPEVTQTPSHQVTQMGQEVILRCVPISNHLYFYWYRQILGQKVEFLVSFYNNEISEKSEIFDDQFSVERPDGSNFTLKIRSTKLEDSAMYFCASEVAPGALNTEAFFGQGTRLTVV.

J is TRBJ2-1 and V is TRBV27; a possible D gene is TRBD2 (6 bases). The CDR3 is 14 residues long. CDR1 is MNHEY and CDR2 is SMNVEV in the germline V gene (reference sequence). V dropped 5 bases and J dropped 8 bases, with 16 bases sitting between them. The CDR3 protein is CASSPRDLQHEQFF. The CDR3 bases are TGTGCCAGCAGTCCGCGGGACCTACAGCATGAGCAGTTCTTC.

The genes are TRBV19 and TRBJ2-1; D gene ambiguous. Germline V gene lookup returns CDR1 LNHDA and CDR2 SQIVND (reference sequence). V shed 3 bases and J shed 4 bases, with 13 bases lying between them. This CDR3 region has 15 residues. The chain's CDR3 is CASSMGSLGYNEQFF. The CDR3 nucleotides are TGTGCCAGTAGTATGGGTAGTCTGGGGTACAATGAGCAGTTCTTC. Supplemented by reference TRBV19 and TRBJ2-1, the full variable domain reads DGGITQSPKYLFRKEGQNVTLSCEQNLNHDAMYWYRQDPGQGLRLIYYSQIVNDFQKGDIAEGYSVSREKKESFPLTVTSAQKNPTAFYLCASSMGSLGYNEQFFGPGTRLTVL.

The chain is built from TRBV4-1 and TRBJ1-1; tentative D call: TRBD1 (5 bases). Trimming removed 1 base from V and 12 bases from J, with 12 bases in between. Per germline, CDR1 MGHRA and CDR2 YSYEKL. This CDR3 has 12 residues. The CDR3 DNA sequence: TGCGCCAGCAGCCAAGTCCCAGGGTTACCTTTCTTT. Amino acids: CASSQVPGLPFF.

The rearrangement uses TRBV11-2 and TRBJ1-3; TRBD1 matches 7 bases. The ends lost 5 bases at V and 0 bases at J; junction bases unmatched: 7. The CDR3 sequence is 16 residues long. CDR1 and CDR2 (germline): SGHAT, FQNNGV. The CDR3 nucleotides are TGTGCCAGCAGCAGAGACAGGGATTACTCTGGAAACACCATATATTTT. It codes for CASSRDRDYSGNTIYF.

This clone was detected once. CDR3 protein: CASYRGSGRTSNTGELFF. CDR3 nucleotide sequence: TGTGCCAGTTATCGGGGGAGCGGGCGGACCTCGAACACCGGGGAGCTGTTTTTT. The V call is TRBV5-4, the J call TRBJ2-2; tentatively, D is TRBD2 (6 bases). With 8 bases removed from V and 0 bases from J, the gap between germline ends came to 23 bases. This CDR3 spans 18 amino acids. CDR1 and CDR2 (germline): SGHNT, YYREEE (reference sequence).

This chain uses TRBV7-3 with TRBJ2-7; D is uncertain. In germline, CDR1 is SGHTA, CDR2 FQGTGA. Trimming removed 5 bases from V and 1 base from J, with 9 bases in between. The CDR3 loop spans 13 amino acids. Written as DNA, the CDR3 is TGTGCCAGCAGCGCGACTGGGTCCTACGAGCAGTACTTC. It yields the protein CASSATGSYEQYF.

The chain carries TRBV28 and TRBJ2-7, with D maybe TRBD1 (6 bases). Between the trimmed V and J ends, which lost 2 bases and 7 bases, there was a span of 21 bases. Germline V gene data show CDR1 as MDHEN and CDR2 as SYDVKM. The CDR3 is made up of 16 amino acids. The CDR3 here is CASSLHRDIRLKEQYF. The CDR3 DNA reads as TGTGCCAGCAGTTTACACCGGGACATTAGGCTGAAGGAGCAGTACTTC.

This sequence joins TRBV28 and TRBJ2-1; no clear D. The CDR3 is made up of 14 amino acids. Germline assignment: CDR1 MDHEN and CDR2 SYDVKM. Trimming removed 3 bases at V and 5 bases at J, with 11 bases between. The CDR3: CASSLTPPNNEQFF. CDR3 sequence (DNA): TGTGCCAGCAGTTTGACCCCCCCTAACAATGAGCAGTTCTTC.

V usage is TRBV5-8 and J usage is TRBJ1-5; TRBD1 matches at 8 bases. The trim removed 4 bases at V and 4 bases at J, leaving 4 bases unmatched. Germline CDR1 reads SGHTS; CDR2 reads YDEGEE. There are 14 residues in the CDR3. CDR3 residues: CASSTRQGNQPQHF. CDR3 sequence (DNA): TGTGCCAGCAGCACCCGACAGGGGAATCAGCCCCAGCATTTT.

Regarding this clone: One end of the junction fails to match germline, which may point to a read error. The chain joins TRBV7-7 to TRBJ2-2, with D perhaps TRBD1 or TRBD2 (5 bases each). CDR1 and CDR2 (germline): SSHAT, FNYEAQ (reference sequence). This CDR3 contains 12 residues. In DNA form, the CDR3 reads TGTGCTAGCAGCAGGGAGTCCGGGGAGCTGTTTTTT. It encodes CASSRESGELFF.

The chain recombines TRBV7-9 with TRBJ2-1; D may be TRBD2 (7 bases). CDR1 and CDR2 from the germline V gene are SEHNR and FQNEAQ (reference sequence). V lost 0 bases to trimming and J lost 7 bases, with 19 bases between them. The CDR3 has 17 amino acids. Here the CDR3 reads CASSLAKGGGPRNEQFF. The CDR3 DNA sequence: TGTGCCAGCAGCTTAGCGAAGGGGGGAGGGCCTCGGAATGAGCAGTTCTTC.

The V gene is TRBV7-9, the J gene TRBJ2-4; 7 positions agree with TRBD2. The CDR3 extends over 17 amino acids. Losses at the gene ends were 7 bases for V and 3 bases for J; bases not matched to a gene: 15. CDR1 is SEHNR and CDR2 is FQNEAQ in the germline V gene (reference sequence). Here the CDR3 DNA reads TGTGCCAGCACCTCGACTCGGGGGGAGGATAACAAAAACATTCAGTACTTC. It translates to CASTSTRGEDNKNIQYF.

This chain uses TRBV19 with TRBJ1-1; D gene ambiguous. Trimming shortened V by 6 bases and J by 1 base, and 9 bases separated the two germline ends. This CDR3 region has 13 residues. Per the germline V gene, CDR1 is LNHDA and CDR2 is SQIVND (reference sequence). Here the CDR3 reads CASRTRRNTEAFF. The CDR3 coding sequence is TGTGCCAGTAGGACACGGAGGAACACTGAAGCTTTCTTT.

The J gene is TRBJ2-1, the V gene TRBV29-1, with D perhaps TRBD1 (6 bases). Trimming pared 5 bases from V and 9 bases from J, leaving 17 bases between. The CDR3 contains 13 residues. Germline values: CDR1 SQVTM, CDR2 ANQGSEA. This CDR3 reads CSVSGVLLAEQFF. The CDR3 DNA is TGCAGCGTTTCAGGGGTCCTACTCGCTGAGCAGTTCTTC.

The DNA for the CDR3 is TGTGCCAGCAGCTTATTAAGCCTGAACACCGGGGAGCTGTTTTTT. As protein: CASSLLSLNTGELFF. The chain combines TRBV7-2 with TRBJ2-2; D ambiguous. Deletions cut 2 bases from V and 1 base from J, with 8 bases between. Germline V gives CDR1 SGHTA, CDR2 FQGNSA. The CDR3 totals 15 residues.

V and J are TRBV11-2 and TRBJ2-1; D may be TRBD1 or TRBD2 (6 bases each). The CDR3 spans 13 residues. Trimming shortened V by 1 base and J by 9 bases, and 10 bases separated the two germline ends. Germline V gene lookup returns CDR1 SGHAT and CDR2 FQNNGV. This CDR3 reads CASSLASGAEQFF. CDR3 DNA: TGTGCCAGCAGCTTAGCGTCGGGGGCTGAGCAGTTCTTC.

V is TRBV19 and J is TRBJ1-2; the match to TRBD1 covers 7 bases. Germline CDR1 is LNHDA and CDR2 is SQIVND (reference sequence). The length of the CDR3 is 13 residues. After removal of 7 bases from V and 1 base from J, the junction contained 3 bases not matched to a gene. DNA for the CDR3: TGTGCCAGTAATGCAGGGGGTAACTATGGCTACACCTTC. This sequence encodes CASNAGGNYGYTF.

The chain joins TRBV7-3 to TRBJ2-3; 9 bases line up with TRBD2. This CDR3 is 16 amino acids long. The junction had 9 bases not matched to a gene; V was cut back by 3 bases and J by 5 bases. The V gene's germline CDR1 is SGHTA and CDR2 FQGTGA. The CDR3 here is CASSFGTAGGQDTQYF. Written as DNA, the CDR3 is TGTGCCAGCAGCTTTGGGACTGCGGGAGGGCAAGATACGCAGTATTTT.

The chain recombines TRBV11-3 with TRBJ2-3; the D call may be TRBD1 or TRBD2 (5 bases each). Germline loops: CDR1 SGHNT, CDR2 YENEEA. V lost 1 base to trimming and J lost 5 bases, with 13 bases between them. There are 15 residues in the CDR3. CDR3 nucleotides: TGTGCCAGCAGCTTAGGTGGGACGCCGATAGATACGCAGTATTTT. Its protein is CASSLGGTPIDTQYF.

The J gene is TRBJ2-7, the V gene TRBV15; D is undetermined. The germline V gene encodes CDR1 LNHNV and CDR2 YYDKDF (reference sequence). Trimming took 3 bases from V and 3 from J, leaving 3 bases between them. CDR3 length: 11 residues. The CDR3 region is CATSSHYEQYF. The CDR3 coding sequence is TGTGCCACCAGCAGCCACTACGAGCAGTACTTC.

This sequence joins TRBV7-3 and TRBJ2-2; D not certain. CDR3 length: 14 residues. Germline assignment: CDR1 SGHTA and CDR2 FQGTGA. V was shortened by 6 bases and J by 0 bases, with 8 bases between the two germline ends. For the CDR3, the DNA is TGTGCCAGCAGTCGTAACGCGAACACCGGGGAGCTGTTTTTT. It encodes CASSRNANTGELFF.

V is TRBV5-1 and J is TRBJ1-1; 7 bases are shared with TRBD1. The germline V gene encodes CDR1 SGHRS and CDR2 YFSETQ. The V segment lost 7 bases and the J segment 1 base; nucleotides outside the gene matches: 10. The CDR3 runs 15 residues. In DNA form, the CDR3 reads TGCGCCAGCGTCCCCGGGACAGTGACGAACACTGAAGCTTTCTTT. Its translation is CASVPGTVTNTEAFF.

This clone was observed a few times. The chain has TRBV9 and TRBJ2-2; D ambiguous. CDR1 is SGDLS and CDR2 is YYNGEE in the germline V gene. The CDR3 totals 13 residues. Trimming stripped 1 base from V and 3 bases from J, with 4 bases between. CDR3 region: CASSVTYTGELFF. The DNA for the CDR3 is TGTGCCAGCAGCGTAACATACACCGGGGAGCTGTTTTTT.

The V and J genes are TRBV4-1 and TRBJ2-5; the match to TRBD2 covers 8 bases. Per the germline V gene, CDR1 is MGHRA and CDR2 is YSYEKL. The CDR3 loop spans 18 amino acids. Trimming took 0 bases from V and 0 from J; bases not matched to a gene: 9. The CDR3 spells CASSQERGAGAYQETQYF. Written as DNA, the CDR3 is TGCGCCAGCAGCCAAGAAAGGGGAGCGGGAGCGTACCAAGAGACCCAGTACTTC.